This T cell receptor (beta chain) was sequenced for a study of OX40 agonist ivuxolimab in advanced cancers. Looking at the study overall: Ivuxolimab, which targeted the costimulatory receptor OX40 (CD134), was an agonistic, fully human IgG2 monoclonal antibody. Intravenous ivuxolimab was administered to patients every 2 weeks at six dose levels: 0.01, 0.1, 0.3, 1.5, 3 and 10 mg/kg. Among the approximately 54 dose-escalation patients, about 19 had hepatocellular carcinoma, some 15 melanoma, 9 renal cell carcinoma and 9 head and neck cancer. The dose-escalation cohort was approximately 83% male with a mean age of approximately 60 years, ranging from roughly 20 to 80. Patients were allowed to have had prior anti-PD-1, anti-PD-L1 or anti-CTLA-4 therapy, and approximately 40% of the dose-escalation patients had been treated with checkpoint inhibitors. Partial responses occurred in three dose-escalation patients: two with cutaneous melanoma and one with hepatocellular carcinoma. The purpose of peripheral TCRbeta sequencing was to test whether ivuxolimab changed TCR sequence diversity and led to clonal T-cell expansion. The paper describes the monotherapy dose-escalation part (N = 52 patients) of the phase I trial of ivuxolimab.

CDR1 is given as MDHEN and CDR2 as SYDVKM, both from the germline V gene. Measured from the cysteine to the phenylalanine, the CDR3 is 15 residues long. The read is trimmed to its CDR3 DNA, 45 bases read in frame from base 1. The V and J ends are trimmed by 5 bases and 6 bases, leaving 17 bases between them. Genomic DNA was extracted from sorted cells for sequencing of the TCRbeta CDR3 region. TCRbeta CDR3 regions were sequenced using the immunoSEQ Assay. In TCRdb, the immuneACCESS table is reduced to in-frame sequences with V and J assigned. These tables do not hold every clone; where another copy was compared, an unresolved V gene accounts for under half, and the others remain unexplained. This sample is represented by about 80,000 clones; about four fifths of them were singletons. The ten largest clones take up 25% of the sample. This clone was seen a single time. There is no known antigen for this receptor. No per-base quality is available; no much larger clone lies one base away.

What the study reported, not specific to this receptor: After ivuxolimab, expanded clones were on average more numerous among CD8+ T cells than among CD4+ T cells. The antigen specificity of the peripheral T cells that underwent clonal expansion was not determined. Low levels of normalized T-cell clonal expansion were also shown by some nonresponding patients. At doses from 0.1 to 3.0 mg/kg, clonal expansion was seen in both CD4+ and CD8+ blood T cells between baseline and week 6. In partial responders in the 0.1-3.0 mg/kg groups, normalized peripheral clonal expansion was found to be among the lowest, especially among CD8+ T cells.

The trial excluded patients who had a history of autoimmune disease or were on systemic immunosuppression. Peripheral blood for TCR sequencing was collected from all dose cohorts at baseline, on cycle 4 day 1, and on cycle 7 day 1. Samples were obtained from an open-label, multicenter, first-in-human phase I dose-escalation trial of ivuxolimab. Adults with locally advanced or metastatic melanoma, renal cell, hepatocellular, or head and neck squamous cell carcinoma were enrolled in the trial. Before TCR sequencing, CD4+ and CD8+ T cells were separately sorted from peripheral blood. The sequencing used CD4+ or CD8+ T cells sorted from blood, collected in a trial of the OX40 agonist ivuxolimab. This sequence uses TRBV28 and TRBJ2-1, with TRBD2 perhaps the D gene, on 5 matching bases. This TCR was sampled from an adult with an advanced solid tumor such as melanoma, head and neck, liver or kidney cancer. The sequence in DNA is TGTGCCAGCAGTCCGGCGAGGGTTCTGGTCAATGAGCAGTTCTTC. Protein translation: CASSPARVLVNEQFF.